The clone carrying this T cell receptor beta chain occurred a few times. Treatment defined: some 20 received Ad26.COV2.S at low or high dose, single or two shots; roughly 5 received placebo; per-sample allocation not given. The samples were gathered on day 63 after the first injection of vaccine or placebo. Boston provided a donor who was an adult aged 18-55 years. In the vaccine, an Ad26 vector expressed the SARS-CoV-2 spike of the Wuhan strain. The germline gives CDR1 MNHEY, CDR2 SMNVEV (reference sequence). Trimming left V 5 bases short and J 8 bases short, with 16 bases between. CDR3 length equals 14 residues. The data derive from a study of Ad26.COV2.S vaccination and SARS-CoV-2 variants. Looking at the study overall: Each vaccinee took Ad26.COV2.S intramuscularly, once or twice 56 days apart.

Assay: immunoSEQ multiplex PCR; the TCRdb copy retains only in-frame clones and omits some. In the table there are more than 300,000 clones, about 88% of which are singletons. This material consisted of peripheral blood, taken in a trial of Ad26.COV2.S vaccine versus placebo. V and J are TRBV27 and TRBJ1-3; D remains ambiguous. The receptor's source is a person between 18 and 65 years old who received the Ad26.COV2.S COVID-19 vaccine or a placebo. CDR3 coding DNA: TGTGCCAGCAGTGCTAGGAGTCGACGGGACACCATATATTTT. It codes for CASSARSRRDTIYF.